The 17 T cell receptor beta chains presented below share a single source sample, sequenced in a study of Ad26.COV2.S vaccination and SARS-CoV-2 variants. The protocol was immunoSEQ multiplex PCR, while the TCRdb copy is restricted to in-frame clones and leaves out a portion. The sample lists some 350,000 clones, about 91% occurring once. Sequencing used peripheral blood, obtained after recovery from COVID-19. The receptors were sampled from a human donor who had recovered from COVID-19.

This chain uses TRBV11-2 with TRBJ1-1; 10 bases fit TRBD1. CDR1 is SGHAT and CDR2 is FQNNGV in the germline V gene. J was trimmed by 7 bases and V by 3 bases; bases with no gene match: 2. This CDR3 spans 13 amino acids. The CDR3 DNA reads TGTGCCAGCAGCTTGGGACAGGGGCGTGAAGCTTTCTTT. It yields the protein CASSLGQGREAFF.

This rearrangement joins TRBV19 to TRBJ1-5, with TRBD1 as a possible D gene (6 bases). V shed 6 bases and J shed 1 base, with 19 bases lying between them. Germline V lookup: CDR1 LNHDA, CDR2 SQIVND (reference sequence). The CDR3 covers 17 residues. The CDR3 loop is CASRPGGGAGSNQPQHF. DNA for the CDR3: TGTGCCAGTAGGCCGGGGGGGGGCGCTGGGAGCAATCAGCCCCAGCATTTT. The variable domain in full, completed from reference TRBV19 and TRBJ1-5, reads DGGITQSPKYLFRKEGQNVTLSCEQNLNHDAMYWYRQDPGQGLRLIYYSQIVNDFQKGDIAEGYSVSREKKESFPLTVTSAQKNPTAFYLCASRPGGGAGSNQPQHFGDGTRLSIL.

The chain links TRBV6-5 to TRBJ1-1; D is perhaps TRBD1 (5 bases). Trimming removed 5 bases from V and 11 bases from J, with 12 bases in between. Germline V lookup: CDR1 MNHEY, CDR2 SVGAGI. There are 11 residues in the CDR3. CDR3 coding DNA: TGTGCCAGCAGTAATGGACAAGCCGCTTTCTTT. It translates to CASSNGQAAFF.

The genes are TRBV21-1 and TRBJ1-3. TRBV21-1 is a pseudogene locus. The length of the CDR3 is 17 residues. The CDR3 DNA is TGTGCCAGCAGCAAGACCTCCCGTAGGGTACCTGGAAACACCATATATTTT. Translation gives CASSKTSRRVPGNTIYF.

The sample holds one count of this clone. V usage is TRBV7-9 and J usage is TRBJ2-1; 9 bases fit TRBD2. Trimming at V came to 10 bases and at J to 10 bases, leaving 14 bases not matched to a gene. This CDR3 is built from 14 residues. In germline, CDR1 is SEHNR, CDR2 FQNEAQ (reference sequence). CDR3 residues: CATHGGGGALEQFF. Written as DNA, the CDR3 is TGTGCCACCCACGGGGGCGGGGGGGCTTTGGAGCAGTTCTTC.

This clone occurred once. The CDR3 sequence is CASSVRTGGYGYTF. DNA of the CDR3: TGTGCCAGCAGTGTGAGGACAGGGGGCTATGGCTACACCTTC. This chain joins TRBV2 and TRBJ1-2, with 10 bases that match TRBD1. Trimming removed 4 bases from V and 4 bases from J; junction bases left unmatched: 3. This CDR3 is 14 amino acids long. Germline assignment: CDR1 SNHLY and CDR2 FYNNEI.

V and J are TRBV5-1 and TRBJ2-5, with D maybe TRBD1 (5 bases). CDR1 and CDR2 from the germline V gene are SGHRS and YFSETQ. This CDR3 has 16 amino acids. V was clipped by 6 bases and J by 3 bases, with 21 bases between them. The CDR3 DNA reads TGCGCCAGCACAAACCGCAGGGATGTGGGCAAAGAGACCCAGTACTTC. Encoded protein: CASTNRRDVGKETQYF.

DNA of the CDR3: TGTGCCAGCAGTTACGGGACAGGGGGCGCGTACGAGCAGTACTTC. It translates to CASSYGTGGAYEQYF. V and J are TRBV6-5 and TRBJ2-7, with 12 bases identical to TRBD1. The V gene end was trimmed by 2 bases and the J gene end by 4 bases; junction bases not matched to a gene: 3. CDR3 size: 15 residues. Germline V lookup: CDR1 MNHEY, CDR2 SVGAGI.

The rearrangement joins TRBV19 to TRBJ1-4; D is possibly TRBD1 (5 bases). There are 14 residues in the CDR3. Germline V gene lookup returns CDR1 LNHDA and CDR2 SQIVND (reference sequence). V lost 5 bases to trimming and J lost 6 bases, with 13 bases between them. CDR3 nucleotide sequence: TGTGCCAGTAGTCCAGACAGAGACCATGAAAAACTGTTTTTT. Its protein is CASSPDRDHEKLFF. The variable domain in full, with the rest retrieved from reference TRBV19 and TRBJ1-4, is DGGITQSPKYLFRKEGQNVTLSCEQNLNHDAMYWYRQDPGQGLRLIYYSQIVNDFQKGDIAEGYSVSREKKESFPLTVTSAQKNPTAFYLCASSPDRDHEKLFFGSGTQLSVL.

The chain couples TRBV5-6 to TRBJ2-7; TRBD1 or TRBD2 may be the D gene (5 bases each). The CDR3 is made up of 13 amino acids. Per the germline V gene, CDR1 is SGHDT and CDR2 is YYEEEE. The ends were cut back, 7 bases at V and 8 bases at J, with 19 bases in the middle. The CDR3 DNA reads TGTGCCAGCTTCGGGGCCGATGGTGAGAAGCAGTACTTC. Its translation: CASFGADGEKQYF.

The chain has TRBV4-2 and TRBJ2-7; 9 bases are a match to TRBD2. Trimming cost V 0 bases and J 2 bases; bases outside gene matches: 5. Germline loops: CDR1 LGHNA, CDR2 YNFKEQ. This CDR3 comprises 16 residues. The chain's CDR3 is CASSQDQVAGAYEQYF. CDR3 nucleotide sequence: TGTGCCAGCAGCCAAGATCAGGTAGCGGGAGCCTACGAGCAGTACTTC.

This sequence joins TRBV4-1 and TRBJ1-6; D perhaps matches TRBD1 (5 bases). The V gene's germline CDR1 is MGHRA and CDR2 YSYEKL. Trimming stripped 3 bases from V and 0 bases from J, with 15 bases between. The CDR3 runs 18 residues. The CDR3 DNA sequence: TGCGCCAGCAGCCACCGGGACGACAGAAGCTCCTATAATTCACCCCTCCACTTT. It specifies CASSHRDDRSSYNSPLHF.

This chain joins TRBV6-5 and TRBJ2-1; 10 bases map to TRBD2. V lost 1 base and J lost 10; bases outside the gene matches: 10. This CDR3 contains 16 residues. Germline V gives CDR1 MNHEY, CDR2 SVGAGI. The CDR3 DNA is TGTGCCAGCAGTTACTTTACTAGCGGGGCCGGAGGGGAGCAGTTCTTC. Translated, it gives CASSYFTSGAGGEQFF.

This CDR3 reads CASSLPSGVENGELFF. In nucleotides, the CDR3 is TGTGCCAGCAGTTTGCCGTCAGGGGTTGAAAACGGGGAGCTGTTTTTT. V gene TRBV27 combines with J gene TRBJ2-2; TRBD1 might be the D (6 bases). V gave up 3 bases and J gave up 7 bases, with 18 bases separating them. The CDR3 length is 16 residues. Germline V gene sequence: CDR1 MNHEY, CDR2 SMNVEV (reference sequence).

The DNA for the CDR3 is TGCAGCGGGAATTGGGCGAACACTGAAGCTTTCTTT. Amino acid sequence: CSGNWANTEAFF. The rearrangement links TRBV29-1 to TRBJ1-1; no clear D. Trimming took off 7 bases at V and 1 base at J, with 10 bases between the two ends. Per the germline V gene, CDR1 is SQVTM and CDR2 is ANQGSEA. The CDR3 is made up of 12 amino acids.

The J gene is TRBJ1-2, the V gene TRBV25-1; 10 nucleotides align to TRBD1. From germline, CDR1 is MGHDK and CDR2 SYGVNS. V shed 4 bases, J shed 6 bases, and the junction held 2 bases outside the gene matches. CDR3 size: 13 residues. CDR3 sequence: CASSGGTGDGYTF. The CDR3 nucleotides read TGTGCCAGCAGTGGGGGGACAGGGGATGGCTACACCTTC.

The chain has TRBV6-6 and TRBJ2-5, with D possibly TRBD1 on 5 matching bases. The CDR3 covers 13 residues. Germline-derived CDR1 and CDR2 are MNHNY and SVGAGI (reference sequence). The ends were cut back, 2 bases at V and 4 bases at J, with 8 bases in the middle. This chain's CDR3 is CASSYRGVETQYF. CDR3 sequence (DNA): TGTGCCAGCAGTTACAGGGGTGTAGAGACCCAGTACTTC.